Listed here are 17 T cell receptor beta chains from one sample, sequenced in a study of T-cell memory formation after mild COVID-19. Via MiXCR, TCRdb re-called the 5' RACE reads, giving one row per CDR3 protein. Of 300,000 to 400,000 distinct CDR3 sequences listed, roughly 21% are singletons. The source material was PBMCs or a T cell subset sorted from them (not recorded which). The receptors derive from an adult woman who had mild COVID-19 (a few samples of this study predate the infection). Cell type and time point are not known.

A few counts support this clonotype. The DNA of the CDR3 is TGTGCCAGCAGCCAGGGACAGCTACCCAACTATGGCTACACCTTC. Its protein product is CASSQGQLPNYGYTF. The chain is built from TRBV5-6 and TRBJ1-2; TRBD1 matches at 7 bases. V dropped 4 bases and J dropped 2; count of bases not matched to a gene: 8. This CDR3 comprises 15 residues. Germline CDR1 SGHDT, CDR2 YYEEEE.

J is TRBJ2-7 and V is TRBV7-2, with D perhaps TRBD1 (5 bases). Looked up from germline, CDR1 is SGHTA and CDR2 is FQGNSA. V lost 8 bases to trimming and J lost 7 bases, with 18 bases between them. The CDR3 is 13 amino acids. The CDR3 coding sequence is TGTGCCAGCCCTCACTGGACATGGCGAGAGCAGTACTTC. It translates to CASPHWTWREQYF.

This clonotype was observed a few times. The chain is built from TRBV6-6 and TRBJ2-7; 8 positions agree with TRBD2. Germline V gene lookup returns CDR1 MNHNY and CDR2 SVGAGI (reference sequence). CDR3 length equals 17 residues. V gave up 0 bases and J gave up 6 bases; unmatched junction bases: 13. CDR3 nucleotides: TGTGCCAGCAGTTACTCGTTACTAGCGGCCTTGGGAGGCGAGCAGTACTTC. Protein: CASSYSLLAALGGEQYF.

The V call is TRBV12-3 or TRBV12-4, the J call TRBJ1-2, with D maybe TRBD1 (6 bases). The length of the CDR3 is 13 residues. The germline V and J ends were trimmed by 6 bases and 4 bases, with 12 bases remaining between them. CDR3 bases: TGTGCCAGCAGCAAGGACAGCTCCTATGGCTACACCTTC. Protein: CASSKDSSYGYTF.

The V call is TRBV30, the J call TRBJ2-3, with 7 bases that match TRBD1. CDR1 GTSNPN and CDR2 SVGIG come from the germline V gene (reference sequence). With V trimmed by 0 bases and J by 0 bases, 3 bases remained unmatched. The CDR3 consists of 15 residues. The CDR3 sequence: CAWSVQGQSTDTQYF. Written as DNA, the CDR3 is TGTGCCTGGAGTGTACAGGGGCAAAGCACAGATACGCAGTATTTT.

V and J are TRBV27 and TRBJ1-2; D gene unclear. Germline assignment: CDR1 MNHEY and CDR2 SMNVEV (reference sequence). V was shortened by 5 bases and J by 4 bases, with 11 bases between the two germline ends. This CDR3 has 13 amino acids. DNA of the CDR3: TGTGCCAGCAGTCCGGAGGGCGCCTATGGCTACACCTTC. Protein: CASSPEGAYGYTF.

The rearrangement joins TRBV5-1 to TRBJ2-1; D gene uncertain. The CDR3 has 15 amino acids. V was trimmed by 0 bases and J by 8 bases, leaving 15 bases between them. In germline, CDR1 is SGHRS, CDR2 YFSETQ. Here the CDR3 DNA reads TGCGCCAGCAGCTTGGCCGGGTCCTCCTCTGATGAGCAGTTCTTC. This codes for CASSLAGSSSDEQFF.

Many counts were recorded for this clonotype. The V and J genes are TRBV19 and TRBJ2-7; TRBD1 matches 10 bases. Germline V gene data show CDR1 as LNHDA and CDR2 as SQIVND (reference sequence). With 5 bases clipped from V and 2 bases from J, the junction kept 3 bases outside the gene matches. The CDR3 loop spans 14 amino acids. Here the CDR3 reads CASSSGQGPYEQYF. The DNA of the CDR3 is TGTGCCAGTAGTTCGGGACAGGGGCCCTACGAGCAGTACTTC.

This CDR3 reads CATSDHGQGQETQYF. CDR3 nucleotide sequence: TGTGCCACCAGTGATCATGGACAGGGTCAAGAGACCCAGTACTTC. This rearrangement joins TRBV24-1 to TRBJ2-5; 8 bases fit TRBD1. CDR3 length: 15 residues. V trimming: 3 bases; J trimming: 2 bases; junction bases outside the gene matches: 4. CDR1 is KGHDR and CDR2 is SFDVKD in the germline V gene.

This clonotype was recorded a few times. The chain links TRBV7-6 to TRBJ2-7, with D possibly TRBD2 on 6 matching bases. The CDR3 covers 15 residues. Germline-derived CDR1 and CDR2 are SGHVS and FNYEAQ. V was pared by 1 base and J by 0 bases, with 10 bases between. CDR3 protein: CASSLEGLYSYEQYF. Here the CDR3 DNA reads TGTGCCAGCAGCTTAGAGGGACTTTACTCCTACGAGCAGTACTTC.

This clonotype has just a few counts. V is TRBV18 and J is TRBJ1-1; D call uncertain. CDR1 KGHSH and CDR2 LQKENI come from the germline V gene. V gave up 3 bases and J gave up 4 bases, with 15 bases separating them. This CDR3 has 15 amino acids. In DNA, the CDR3 is TGTGCCAGCTCACCTCGGAGGGTTTATGGCACTGAAGCTTTCTTT. It yields the protein CASSPRRVYGTEAFF.

This clonotype has just a few counts. This sequence joins TRBV12-3 or TRBV12-4 and TRBJ2-5, with D perhaps TRBD2 (5 bases). Trimming took 8 bases from V and 5 from J, leaving 12 bases between them. This CDR3 spans 12 amino acids. CDR3 in amino acids: CASGPWEETQYF. CDR3 nucleotide sequence: TGTGCCAGCGGACCGTGGGAGGAGACCCAGTACTTC.

The chain couples TRBV29-1 to TRBJ2-7, with 11 bases identical to TRBD1. This CDR3 has 13 residues. Germline values: CDR1 SQVTM, CDR2 ANQGSEA. The trim removed 4 bases at V and 6 bases at J, leaving 5 bases unmatched. In DNA, the CDR3 is TGCAGCGTTGCCGGGACAGGGGGTGGCGAGCAGTACTTC. Its translation is CSVAGTGGGEQYF.

CDR3 nucleotides: TGTGCCAGCAGCTCGAGCCGCGGCGGGGCCACCCATACGCAGTATTTT. Protein: CASSSSRGGATHTQYF. The chain combines TRBV7-9 with TRBJ2-3; possible D gene TRBD2, 6 bases. The CDR3 sequence is 16 residues long. V lost 4 bases and J 7 bases, leaving 21 bases between the germline ends. CDR1 and CDR2 from the germline V gene are SEHNR and FQNEAQ (reference sequence).

This chain joins TRBV7-3 and TRBJ2-5; 7 positions match TRBD1. Germline CDR1 is SGHTA and CDR2 is FQGTGA. After removal of 4 bases from V and 4 bases from J, the junction contained 6 bases not matched to a gene. CDR3 length: 14 amino acids. DNA for the CDR3: TGTGCCAGCAGCTCCGCAGGGGGATTAGAGACCCAGTACTTC. This encodes CASSSAGGLETQYF.

The rearrangement uses TRBV7-2 and TRBJ1-2, with TRBD1 matching over 9 bases. V trimming: 3 bases; J trimming: 14 bases; junction bases outside the gene matches: 16. Per germline, CDR1 SGHTA and CDR2 FQGNSA. CDR3 length: 15 residues. CDR3 residues: CASSLDRGAFYGGTF. CDR3 nucleotide sequence: TGTGCCAGCAGCTTGGACAGGGGAGCATTCTATGGCGGGACCTTC.

The V gene is TRBV5-1, the J gene TRBJ1-1; D is unclear. CDR1 and CDR2 (germline): SGHRS, YFSETQ. V lost 3 bases to trimming and J lost 0 bases, with 9 bases between them. The CDR3 sequence is 14 residues long. Here the CDR3 DNA reads TGCGCCAGCAGCTGGCAGACCATGAACACTGAAGCTTTCTTT. Translating gives CASSWQTMNTEAFF.